One and the same sample provided the 8 T cell receptor beta chains below, sequenced in a study of blood T cell repertoires in COVID-19. Assay used: immunoSEQ multiplex PCR; TCRdb lists only in-frame clones, some missing. The profile shows approximately 25,000 clones, 75% to 85% of them singletons. Sequenced input: peripheral blood. These receptors all come from a man at least 80 years old with active or convalescent COVID-19.

This clone has only one observation. The chain recombines TRBV4-1 with TRBJ1-3; D is unresolved. CDR3 length equals 15 residues. Germline-derived CDR1 and CDR2 are MGHRA and YSYEKL. The V end was cut by 1 base, the J end by 4 bases, with 11 bases between. The DNA for the CDR3 is TGCGCCAGCAGCCAAGTTCCGGGAACGGGAAACACCATATATTTT. Its translation: CASSQVPGTGNTIYF.

The chain links TRBV18 to TRBJ1-1; 7 positions match TRBD1. The CDR3 length is 14 residues. Germline assignment: CDR1 KGHSH and CDR2 LQKENI. Trimming at V came to 2 bases and at J to 5 bases, leaving 5 bases not matched to a gene. Written as DNA, the CDR3 is TGTGCCAGCTCACCAGGACAGGTTTGGACTGAAGCTTTCTTT. Translated, it gives CASSPGQVWTEAFF. The full variable domain, its missing parts supplied by reference TRBV18 and TRBJ1-1, is NAGVMQNPRHLVRRRGQEARLRCSPMKGHSHVYWYRQLPEEGLKFMVYLQKENIIDESGMPKERFSAEFPKEGPSILRIQQVVRGDSAAYFCASSPGQVWTEAFFGQGTRLTVV.

This sequence joins TRBV3-1 (or the pseudogene TRBV3-2) and TRBJ2-5; TRBD1 agrees at 8 bases. Trimming cost V 2 bases and J 5 bases; bases outside gene matches: 7. In germline, CDR1 is LGHDT, CDR2 YNNKEL (reference sequence). CDR3 length: 15 residues. CDR3 sequence (DNA): TGTGCCAGCAGCCAAAGGGACAGGATAGGCGAGACCCAGTACTTC. This gives the protein CASSQRDRIGETQYF.

The genes are TRBV2 and TRBJ2-2; 8 nucleotides line up with TRBD1. The CDR3 covers 15 residues. The ends lost 4 bases at V and 1 base at J; junction bases unmatched: 2. Germline CDR1 and CDR2: SNHLY and FYNNEI. The CDR3: CASSGQGLNTGELFF. DNA for the CDR3: TGTGCCAGCAGTGGACAGGGGTTGAACACCGGGGAGCTGTTTTTT.

CDR3 amino acids: CASSIAEGGGNEQFF. Written as DNA, the CDR3 is TGTGCCAGTAGTATTGCCGAGGGAGGAGGCAATGAGCAGTTCTTC. The chain carries TRBV19 and TRBJ2-1, with D perhaps matching TRBD2 (6 bases). From germline, CDR1 is LNHDA and CDR2 SQIVND (reference sequence). The V end lost 3 bases, the J end lost 6 bases, and 15 bases lay between the germline ends. CDR3 size: 15 residues.

The rearrangement links TRBV18 to TRBJ2-2; no clear D gene. The CDR3 is 13 amino acids. Trimming cost V 2 bases and J 7 bases, with 8 bases left between them. Germline V gene lookup returns CDR1 KGHSH and CDR2 LQKENI. CDR3 amino acids: CASSPGVGGELFF. In DNA form, the CDR3 reads TGTGCCAGCTCACCAGGAGTTGGCGGGGAGCTGTTTTTT. Variable domain in full (rest from reference TRBV18 and TRBJ2-2): NAGVMQNPRHLVRRRGQEARLRCSPMKGHSHVYWYRQLPEEGLKFMVYLQKENIIDESGMPKERFSAEFPKEGPSILRIQQVVRGDSAAYFCASSPGVGGELFFGEGSRLTVL.

The chain joins TRBV2 to TRBJ1-1, with D unclear. The CDR3 spans 14 residues. Per the germline V gene, CDR1 is SNHLY and CDR2 is FYNNEI. Trimming left V 8 bases short and J 0 bases short, with 13 bases between. This CDR3 reads CASLFGGMNTEAFF. The DNA of the CDR3 is TGTGCCAGCCTTTTCGGCGGGATGAACACTGAAGCTTTCTTT.

V is TRBV28 and J is TRBJ2-3; D perhaps matches TRBD2 (5 bases). The germline gives CDR1 MDHEN, CDR2 SYDVKM. This CDR3 has 14 residues. Trimming stripped 6 bases from V and 5 bases from J, with 15 bases between. The CDR3 bases are TGTGCCAGCAGGGAGGAAGGTTGGAAAGATACGCAGTATTTT. Its protein product is CASREEGWKDTQYF.